Listed below are T cell receptor beta chains from one sample, sequenced in a study of blood T cell repertoires in COVID-19. Assay: immunoSEQ multiplex PCR; the TCRdb copy retains only in-frame clones and omits some. This sample has 200,000 to 250,000 clones; about 91% occur once, and the top ten carry 1.5%. The material sequenced was peripheral blood. The source is a man between 18 and 29 years old with active or convalescent COVID-19. Both conserved end residues are part of each CDR3. Fields, in order: J gene, clone size, D gene, V gene, CDR3 length, CDR3 DNA, CDR3 protein. The D gene is left open where the match is weak. Not every row has a clone size; where given, it reads once, few, many or a size class.

j_call: TRBJ1-3
clone_size: .
d_call: .
v_call: TRBV6-5
cdr3_length: 15
cdr3_nt: TGTGCCAGCAGCGCCGGCCTCCATCAGGGGAACACCATATATTTT
cdr3_aa: CASSAGLHQGNTIYF

j_call: TRBJ2-5
clone_size: .
d_call: TRBD2
v_call: TRBV6-2/TRBV6-3
cdr3_length: 19
cdr3_nt: TGTGCCAGCAGTTACGGCTTAACTAGCGGGATGGTTAGCCAAGAGACCCAGTACTTC
cdr3_aa: CASSYGLTSGMVSQETQYF

j_call: TRBJ1-5
clone_size: .
d_call: .
v_call: TRBV3-1/TRBV3-2
cdr3_length: 13
cdr3_nt: TGTGCCAGCAGCCAGAGTAGCAATCAGCCCCAGCATTTT
cdr3_aa: CASSQSSNQPQHF

j_call: TRBJ1-1
clone_size: .
d_call: TRBD1
v_call: TRBV30
cdr3_length: 12
cdr3_nt: TGTGCCTGGACCGGACAGGGAACTGAAGCTTTCTTT
cdr3_aa: CAWTGQGTEAFF

j_call: TRBJ2-1
clone_size: .
d_call: TRBD2
v_call: TRBV7-6
cdr3_length: 16
cdr3_nt: TGTGCCAGCAGCTGGGGACTAGCGGGGACCTACAATGAGCAGTTCTTC
cdr3_aa: CASSWGLAGTYNEQFF

j_call: TRBJ1-2
clone_size: .
d_call: .
v_call: TRBV9
cdr3_length: 14
cdr3_nt: TGTGCCAGCAGCGTAGGGGGAGGGCCGTTTGGCTACACCTTC
cdr3_aa: CASSVGGGPFGYTF

j_call: TRBJ2-1
clone_size: .
d_call: .
v_call: TRBV7-8
cdr3_length: 13
cdr3_nt: TGTGCCAGCAGCTTAGGCCGCAGGGATGAGCAGTTCTTC
cdr3_aa: CASSLGRRDEQFF

j_call: TRBJ2-7
clone_size: .
d_call: .
v_call: TRBV5-1
cdr3_length: 14
cdr3_nt: TGCGCCAGCAGCTTGCGACAGGCTGATTACGAGCAGTACTTC
cdr3_aa: CASSLRQADYEQYF

j_call: TRBJ1-1
clone_size: .
d_call: TRBD1
v_call: TRBV30
cdr3_length: 17
cdr3_nt: TGTGCCTGGACGGGCTCCGACAGGGGGCGTTTCGATACTGAAGCTTTCTTT
cdr3_aa: CAWTGSDRGRFDTEAFF

j_call: TRBJ1-2
clone_size: .
d_call: .
v_call: TRBV7-2
cdr3_length: 14
cdr3_nt: TGTGCCAGCAGCTTCGGGACACCTAACTATGGCTACACCTTC
cdr3_aa: CASSFGTPNYGYTF

j_call: TRBJ1-5
clone_size: once
d_call: TRBD1
v_call: TRBV9
cdr3_length: 15
cdr3_nt: TGTGCCAGCAGCGTCAGGACAGGGGACAATCAGCCCCAGCATTTT
cdr3_aa: CASSVRTGDNQPQHF

j_call: TRBJ2-7
clone_size: .
d_call: .
v_call: TRBV7-9
cdr3_length: 12
cdr3_nt: TGTGCCAGCAGCTTACAGGGCCACGAGCAGTACTTC
cdr3_aa: CASSLQGHEQYF

j_call: TRBJ1-5
clone_size: .
d_call: .
v_call: TRBV28
cdr3_length: 16
cdr3_nt: TGTGCCGGCAGTCACACTACAGGGCGACAGGATCAGCCCCAGCATTTT
cdr3_aa: CAGSHTTGRQDQPQHF

j_call: TRBJ2-7
clone_size: once
d_call: TRBD1
v_call: TRBV5-4
cdr3_length: 16
cdr3_nt: TGTGCCAGCAGCTTTACGGGACAGGGGGCTCACTACGAGCAGTACTTC
cdr3_aa: CASSFTGQGAHYEQYF

j_call: TRBJ2-1
clone_size: .
d_call: .
v_call: TRBV25-1
cdr3_length: 11
cdr3_nt: TGTGCCAGCCGAGCCTACAATGAGCAGTTCTTC
cdr3_aa: CASRAYNEQFF

j_call: TRBJ2-5
clone_size: .
d_call: TRBD2
v_call: TRBV7-2
cdr3_length: 16
cdr3_nt: TGTGCCAGCAGCTTAAACCTTGGCGGGAGTGCAGAGACCCAGTACTTC
cdr3_aa: CASSLNLGGSAETQYF

j_call: TRBJ1-1
clone_size: .
d_call: .
v_call: TRBV6-4
cdr3_length: 12
cdr3_nt: TGTGCCAGCATTCCGGACACCGGCGAAGCTTTCTTT
cdr3_aa: CASIPDTGEAFF

j_call: TRBJ2-7
clone_size: .
d_call: TRBD2
v_call: TRBV29-1
cdr3_length: 14
cdr3_nt: TGCAGCGTTGTGGCCAGCGGGATAGCCTACGAGCAGTACTTC
cdr3_aa: CSVVASGIAYEQYF

j_call: TRBJ2-4
clone_size: .
d_call: .
v_call: TRBV20-1
cdr3_length: 11
cdr3_nt: TGCAGCGGGGTCTCCAAAAACATTCAGTACTTC
cdr3_aa: CSGVSKNIQYF

j_call: TRBJ1-3
clone_size: .
d_call: .
v_call: TRBV3-1/TRBV3-2
cdr3_length: 15
cdr3_nt: TGTGCCAGCAGCCAAGAATTGAGCCTCGGAAACACCATATATTTT
cdr3_aa: CASSQELSLGNTIYF

j_call: TRBJ2-2
clone_size: .
d_call: TRBD2
v_call: TRBV5-1
cdr3_length: 16
cdr3_nt: TGCGCCAGCAGCGAGACTATCTTCCTAGCGGGAGGGGAGCTGTTTTTT
cdr3_aa: CASSETIFLAGGELFF

j_call: TRBJ1-5
clone_size: .
d_call: .
v_call: TRBV18
cdr3_length: 14
cdr3_nt: TGTGCCAGCTCAACGGACAGAAGTAATCAGCCCCAGCATTTT
cdr3_aa: CASSTDRSNQPQHF

j_call: TRBJ2-7
clone_size: .
d_call: TRBD2
v_call: TRBV7-9
cdr3_length: 16
cdr3_nt: TGTGCCAGCAGCTTAGAACGACTAGCGATCCCCTACGAGCAGTACTTC
cdr3_aa: CASSLERLAIPYEQYF

j_call: TRBJ2-5
clone_size: .
d_call: TRBD2
v_call: TRBV30
cdr3_length: 14
cdr3_nt: TGTGCCTGGAGTGTATCGCTAGCGGGAGAGACCCAGTACTTC
cdr3_aa: CAWSVSLAGETQYF

j_call: TRBJ2-7
clone_size: .
d_call: .
v_call: TRBV5-1
cdr3_length: 15
cdr3_nt: TGCGCCAGCAGCTTACGACGAGGGATGATCAACGAGCAGTACTTC
cdr3_aa: CASSLRRGMINEQYF

j_call: TRBJ2-5
clone_size: .
d_call: TRBD1
v_call: TRBV10-1
cdr3_length: 13
cdr3_nt: TGCGCCAGCAGTAAGGGGACAGGAGAGACCCAGTACTTC
cdr3_aa: CASSKGTGETQYF

j_call: TRBJ2-3
clone_size: .
d_call: TRBD2
v_call: TRBV4-3
cdr3_length: 16
cdr3_nt: TGCGCCAGCAGCCAAGATCAGCGGGATAGCACAGATACGCAGTATTTT
cdr3_aa: CASSQDQRDSTDTQYF

j_call: TRBJ1-1
clone_size: .
d_call: .
v_call: TRBV10-2
cdr3_length: 14
cdr3_nt: TGCGCCAGCAGTGAGGGAGGAGTGAACACTGAAGCTTTCTTT
cdr3_aa: CASSEGGVNTEAFF

j_call: TRBJ2-7
clone_size: .
d_call: TRBD1
v_call: TRBV24-1
cdr3_length: 14
cdr3_nt: TGTGCCACCAGTGATGGGACAGGGTCCCACGAGCAGTACTTC
cdr3_aa: CATSDGTGSHEQYF

j_call: TRBJ1-5
clone_size: .
d_call: TRBD1
v_call: TRBV4-2
cdr3_length: 16
cdr3_nt: TGTGCCAGCAGCCAAGATATGGGACAGAACAATCAGCCCCAGCATTTT
cdr3_aa: CASSQDMGQNNQPQHF

j_call: TRBJ1-2
clone_size: .
d_call: .
v_call: TRBV12-3/TRBV12-4
cdr3_length: 12
cdr3_nt: TGTGCCAGCAGTCCAGCCCGGACATTTCACACCTTC
cdr3_aa: CASSPARTFHTF

j_call: TRBJ1-2
clone_size: .
d_call: .
v_call: TRBV30
cdr3_length: 13
cdr3_nt: TGTGCCTGGAGTGGGGGAGAAGACTATGGCTACACCTTC
cdr3_aa: CAWSGGEDYGYTF

j_call: TRBJ2-2
clone_size: .
d_call: TRBD1
v_call: TRBV4-2
cdr3_length: 17
cdr3_nt: TGTGCCAGCAGCCAAGGGATACAGGGGGCAGGGACCGGGGAGCTGTTTTTT
cdr3_aa: CASSQGIQGAGTGELFF

j_call: TRBJ2-7
clone_size: .
d_call: TRBD2
v_call: TRBV5-1
cdr3_length: 14
cdr3_nt: TGCGCCAGCAGCTTAGCGGGAGGACCCTACGAGCAGTACTTC
cdr3_aa: CASSLAGGPYEQYF

j_call: TRBJ2-7
clone_size: few
d_call: TRBD2
v_call: TRBV9
cdr3_length: 15
cdr3_nt: TGTGCCAGCAGCGTAGGGGTTAGCGGGAGCTACGAGCAGTACTTC
cdr3_aa: CASSVGVSGSYEQYF

j_call: TRBJ2-7
clone_size: .
d_call: .
v_call: TRBV6-5
cdr3_length: 12
cdr3_nt: TGTGCCAGCACAGGCAGGTTCTACGAGCAGTACTTC
cdr3_aa: CASTGRFYEQYF

j_call: TRBJ2-1
clone_size: .
d_call: .
v_call: TRBV11-3
cdr3_length: 14
cdr3_nt: TGTGCCAGCAGTCCGGGAGCGAATTACAATGAGCAGTTCTTC
cdr3_aa: CASSPGANYNEQFF

j_call: TRBJ2-5
clone_size: .
d_call: TRBD1
v_call: TRBV5-1
cdr3_length: 14
cdr3_nt: TGCGCCAGCAGCTTGAGGACAGGGGAAGAGACCCAGTACTTC
cdr3_aa: CASSLRTGEETQYF

j_call: TRBJ2-3
clone_size: .
d_call: .
v_call: TRBV5-1
cdr3_length: 14
cdr3_nt: TGCGCCAGCAGCTTGGTTCAGGGGCAAGATACGCAGTATTTT
cdr3_aa: CASSLVQGQDTQYF

j_call: TRBJ1-6
clone_size: .
d_call: .
v_call: TRBV10-3
cdr3_length: 14
cdr3_nt: TGTGCCATCAGTGAGCTCGCCTATAATTCACCCCTCCACTTT
cdr3_aa: CAISELAYNSPLHF

j_call: TRBJ2-2
clone_size: .
d_call: .
v_call: TRBV5-1
cdr3_length: 15
cdr3_nt: TGCGCCAGCAGCCGGACCAGGGGGGACACCGGGGAGCTGTTTTTT
cdr3_aa: CASSRTRGDTGELFF

j_call: TRBJ1-5
clone_size: .
d_call: TRBD1
v_call: TRBV20-1
cdr3_length: 14
cdr3_nt: TGCAGTGCTAGTCGGGACAGTAGGACTCAGCCCCAGCATTTT
cdr3_aa: CSASRDSRTQPQHF

j_call: TRBJ1-1
clone_size: .
d_call: .
v_call: TRBV30
cdr3_length: 10
cdr3_nt: TGTGCCTGGCTCGAGGCTGAAGCTTTCTTT
cdr3_aa: CAWLEAEAFF